This TCR beta chain was sequenced during a study of cytomegalovirus exposure and HLA in healthy donors. Study observations and caveats: Prior analysis indicated that the majority of TCR beta V segments exhibited productivity approximately 90% or approximately 30% of the time.

In the case of this clone: Antigen unknown.

There are 15 residues in the CDR3. The germline V gene has CDR1 MNHEY and CDR2 SVGAGI. After removal of 0 bases from V and 5 bases from J, the junction contained 3 bases not matched to a gene. The PCR used 60 Vbeta and 13 Jbeta primers. Clones were sequenced by immunoSEQ multiplex PCR, and TCRdb holds only the in-frame ones, with some missing. This sample has approximately 99,000 clones, with approximately 81% found just once. The sample comprised PBMCs. This clonotype originated in a male donor in good health and CMV-seropositive. J is TRBJ2-7 and V is TRBV6-5; 11 bases align to TRBD1. Here the CDR3 reads CASSYSGQGADEQYF. For the CDR3, the DNA is TGTGCCAGCAGTTACTCAGGACAGGGGGCCGACGAGCAGTACTTC.